The rows below give T cell receptor beta chains drawn from one sample of a study of CD8+CD57+ T cells in acquired aplastic anemia. TCRdb ran MiXCR on the reads and lists one entry per CDR3 protein. The sample records roughly 420,000 distinct CDR3 sequences, just under 70% being singletons. The sequenced material came from sorted CD4+, CD8+, or CD8+CD57+ T cells (not recorded which) from PBMCs. These receptors were taken from a human donor in good health, serving as a control. The conserved cysteine and the conserved F or W are not part of the CDR3 here. The order of the fields is J gene, V gene, CDR3 protein.

TRBJ2-3 TRBV7-2 ASTPGLAGGADTQY
TRBJ2-1 TRBV5-1 ASSLGGGYAQF
TRBJ2-7 TRBV6-5 ASRYKGGEQY
TRBJ1-2 TRBV7-3 ASSLGPWSTRDVYT
TRBJ2-5 TRBV7-2 TSSFRAGAEETLY
TRBJ2-7 TRBV16 ASSQLGSEQY
TRBJ1-1 TRBV7-9 ASSLETQGNTEAF
TRBJ2-7 TRBV9 ASSVGQGTNYEQY
TRBJ1-2 TRBV4-3 ASSPRTTVYGYT
TRBJ2-7 TRBV29-1 SVTGTGGNAGEQY